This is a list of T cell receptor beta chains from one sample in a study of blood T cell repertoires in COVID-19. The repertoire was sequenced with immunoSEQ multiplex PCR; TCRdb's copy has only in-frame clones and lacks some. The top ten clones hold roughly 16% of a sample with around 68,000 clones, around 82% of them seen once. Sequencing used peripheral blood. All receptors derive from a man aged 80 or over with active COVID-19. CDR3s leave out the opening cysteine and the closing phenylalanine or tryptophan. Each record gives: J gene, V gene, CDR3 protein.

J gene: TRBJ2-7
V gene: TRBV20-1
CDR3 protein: SASNPQRGYEQY

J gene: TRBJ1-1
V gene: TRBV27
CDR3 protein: ASSPPGALGQGRQLNTEAF

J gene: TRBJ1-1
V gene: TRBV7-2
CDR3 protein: ASSPRQTNTEAF

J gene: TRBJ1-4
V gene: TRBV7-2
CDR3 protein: ASSLGQTNEKLF

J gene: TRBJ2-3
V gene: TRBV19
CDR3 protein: ASSPRGGSTDTQY

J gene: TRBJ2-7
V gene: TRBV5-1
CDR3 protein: ASSLGGGGSYEQY

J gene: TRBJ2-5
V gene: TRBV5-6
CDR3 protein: ASSLAEQETQY

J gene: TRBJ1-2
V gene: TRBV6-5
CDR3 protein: ASTGRVPPYGYT

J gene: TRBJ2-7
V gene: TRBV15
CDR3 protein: ATSIQSGFEQY

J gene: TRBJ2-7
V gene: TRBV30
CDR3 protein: AWSLNRDGEQY

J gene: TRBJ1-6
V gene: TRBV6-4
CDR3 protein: ASSEFVSASPLH

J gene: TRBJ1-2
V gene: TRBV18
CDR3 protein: ASSDQGSRSYGYT

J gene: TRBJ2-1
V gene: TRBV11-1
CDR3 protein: ASSPGSSGPYNEQF

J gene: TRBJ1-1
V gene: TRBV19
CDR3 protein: ASNRGFSGTEAF

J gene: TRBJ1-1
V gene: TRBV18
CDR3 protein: ASSPKFKETGRLVEAF

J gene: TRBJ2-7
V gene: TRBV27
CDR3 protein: ASSSLQGYYYEQY

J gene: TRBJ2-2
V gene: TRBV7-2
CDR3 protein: ASSLEISGRAAGELF

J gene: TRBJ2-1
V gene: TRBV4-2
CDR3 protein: ASSQATGDNEQF

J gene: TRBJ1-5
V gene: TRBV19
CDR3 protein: ASTYGAGHNQPQH

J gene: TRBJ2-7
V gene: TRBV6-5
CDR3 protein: ASSLGGTRDEQY

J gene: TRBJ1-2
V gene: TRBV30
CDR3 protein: ACQPKDRSNYGYT

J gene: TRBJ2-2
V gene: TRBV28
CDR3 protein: ASRIGRGTNTGELF

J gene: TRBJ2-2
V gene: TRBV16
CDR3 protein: ASSTRQNTGELF

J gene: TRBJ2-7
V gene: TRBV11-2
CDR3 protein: ASSLIAGNEQY

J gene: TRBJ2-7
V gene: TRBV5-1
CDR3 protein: ASSLASEAYEQY

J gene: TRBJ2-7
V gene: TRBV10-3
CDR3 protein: AIGASGRSYEQY

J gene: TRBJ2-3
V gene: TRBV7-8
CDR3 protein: ASSLRSGLGDTQY

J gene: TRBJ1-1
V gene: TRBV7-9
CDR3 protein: ASSLGPGGNTEAF

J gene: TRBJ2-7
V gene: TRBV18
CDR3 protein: ASSRDSGYEQY

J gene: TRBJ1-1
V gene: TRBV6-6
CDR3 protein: ASSYARMNTEAF

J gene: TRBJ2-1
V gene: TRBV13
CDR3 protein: ASSAKLAGNLGLEF